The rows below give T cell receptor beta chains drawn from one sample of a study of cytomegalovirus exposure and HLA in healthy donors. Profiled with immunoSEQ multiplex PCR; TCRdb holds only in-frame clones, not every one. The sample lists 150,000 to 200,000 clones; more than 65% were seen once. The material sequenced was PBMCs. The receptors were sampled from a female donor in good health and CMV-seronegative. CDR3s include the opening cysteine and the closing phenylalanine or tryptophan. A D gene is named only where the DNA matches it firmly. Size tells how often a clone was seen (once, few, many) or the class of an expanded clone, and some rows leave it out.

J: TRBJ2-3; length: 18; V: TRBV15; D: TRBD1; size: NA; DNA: TGTGCCACCAGCAGAGGAGGGGCAGGGGGCCCTACACGAGATACGCAGTATTTT; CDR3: CATSRGGAGGPTRDTQYF
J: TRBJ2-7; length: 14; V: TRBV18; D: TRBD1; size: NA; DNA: TGTGCCAGCTCACCTGGGACAGGGGGCGACGAGCAGTACTTC; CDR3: CASSPGTGGDEQYF
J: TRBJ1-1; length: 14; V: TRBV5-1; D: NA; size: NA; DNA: TGCGCCAGCAGCTTGTTGGGGGCCAACACTGAAGCTTTCTTT; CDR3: CASSLLGANTEAFF
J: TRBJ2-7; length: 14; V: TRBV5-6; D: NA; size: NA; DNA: TGTGCCAGCAGCTTAATCCACGGGTCCTACGAGCAGTACTTC; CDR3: CASSLIHGSYEQYF
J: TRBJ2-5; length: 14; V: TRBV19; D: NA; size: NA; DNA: TGTGCCAGTAGTAGGTTACAGGACCAAGAGACCCAGTACTTC; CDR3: CASSRLQDQETQYF
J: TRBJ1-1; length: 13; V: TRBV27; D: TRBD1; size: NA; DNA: TGTGCCAGCAGTCGCTCGACAGGGGGTGAAGCTTTCTTT; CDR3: CASSRSTGGEAFF
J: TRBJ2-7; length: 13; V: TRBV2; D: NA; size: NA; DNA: TGTGCCAGCAACAGGGACTACAACTACGAGCAGTACTTC; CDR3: CASNRDYNYEQYF
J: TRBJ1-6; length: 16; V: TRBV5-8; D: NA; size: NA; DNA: TGTGCCAGCAGCCTTAACCAGGGATACTATAATTCACCCCTCCACTTT; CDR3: CASSLNQGYYNSPLHF
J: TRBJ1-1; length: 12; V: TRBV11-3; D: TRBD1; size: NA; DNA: TGTGCCAGCAGTATGACAGGGGGTGAAGCTTTCTTT; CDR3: CASSMTGGEAFF
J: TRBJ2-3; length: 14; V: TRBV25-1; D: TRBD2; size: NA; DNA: TGTGCCAGCAGTAAACCGGGGGGGCTAGATACGCAGTATTTT; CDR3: CASSKPGGLDTQYF
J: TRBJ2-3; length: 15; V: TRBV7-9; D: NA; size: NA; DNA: TGTTCCAGCAGCTTCGGCGGGGGCCTCACAGATACGCAGTATTTT; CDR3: CSSSFGGGLTDTQYF
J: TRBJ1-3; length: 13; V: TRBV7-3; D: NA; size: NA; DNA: TGTGCCAGCAGCCCAAGCGGTGGAAACACCATATATTTT; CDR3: CASSPSGGNTIYF
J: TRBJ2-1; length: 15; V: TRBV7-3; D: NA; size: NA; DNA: TGTGCCAGCAGCCACCGACAGGCCCACTACAATGAGCAGTTCTTC; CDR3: CASSHRQAHYNEQFF
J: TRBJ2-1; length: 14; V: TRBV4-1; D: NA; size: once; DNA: TGCGCCAGCAGCCAAGTCACTAACCACAATGAGCAGTTCTTC; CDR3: CASSQVTNHNEQFF
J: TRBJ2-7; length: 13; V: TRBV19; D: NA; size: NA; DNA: TGTGCCACCTCGACAGAGTTGGACGGGGAGCAGTACTTC; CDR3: CATSTELDGEQYF
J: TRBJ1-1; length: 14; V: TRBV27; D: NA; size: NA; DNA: TGTGCCAGCATGGGGTGGGGGGACGGCACTGAAGCTTTCTTT; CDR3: CASMGWGDGTEAFF
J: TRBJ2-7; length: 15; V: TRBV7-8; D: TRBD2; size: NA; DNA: TGTGCCAGCAGCTTAGGGGGAGGGGTAATAGGCGAGCAGTACTTC; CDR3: CASSLGGGVIGEQYF
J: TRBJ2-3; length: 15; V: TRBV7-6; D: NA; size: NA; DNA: TGTGCCAGCAGCTTAGGTCCTCTAGGTACAGATACGCAGTATTTT; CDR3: CASSLGPLGTDTQYF
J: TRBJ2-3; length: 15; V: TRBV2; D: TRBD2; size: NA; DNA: TGTGCCAGCAGTGTGGGCGGGGGGAGCACAGATACGCAGTATTTT; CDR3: CASSVGGGSTDTQYF
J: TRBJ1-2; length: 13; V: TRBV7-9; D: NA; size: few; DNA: TGTGCCAGCAGCTTGGCTGGAAAGAGGGGCTACACCTTC; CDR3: CASSLAGKRGYTF
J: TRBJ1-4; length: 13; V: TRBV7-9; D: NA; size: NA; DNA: TGTGCCAGCAGCCCATCGGCTAATGAAAAACTGTTTTTT; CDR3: CASSPSANEKLFF
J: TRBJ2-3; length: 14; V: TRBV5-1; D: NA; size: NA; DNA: TGCGCCAGCAGCTTGGACGGGGGCACAGATACGCAGTATTTT; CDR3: CASSLDGGTDTQYF
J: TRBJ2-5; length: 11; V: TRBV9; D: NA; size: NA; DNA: TGTGCCAGCAGCTCGCAGGAGACCCAGTACTTC; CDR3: CASSSQETQYF
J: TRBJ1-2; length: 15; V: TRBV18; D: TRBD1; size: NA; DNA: TGTGCCAGCTCACCAATAGGGGGACAGATCTATGGCTACACCTTC; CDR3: CASSPIGGQIYGYTF
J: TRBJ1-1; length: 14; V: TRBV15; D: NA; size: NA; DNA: TGTGCCACCAGCAGTGTTCAGGGAAACACTGAAGCTTTCTTT; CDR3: CATSSVQGNTEAFF
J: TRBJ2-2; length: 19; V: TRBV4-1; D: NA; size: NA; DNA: TGCGCCAGCAGCCAACGACACCCCGAGTTAGCGACGGCCACCGGGGAGCTGTTTTTT; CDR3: CASSQRHPELATATGELFF
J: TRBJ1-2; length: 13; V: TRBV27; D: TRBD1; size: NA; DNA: TGTGCCAGCAGTCCGGACAGGATCTATGGCTACACCTTC; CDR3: CASSPDRIYGYTF
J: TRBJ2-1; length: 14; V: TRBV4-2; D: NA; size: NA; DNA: TGTGCCAGCAGCCAAGATCTACAGGGAGAACATCAGTTCTTC; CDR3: CASSQDLQGEHQFF
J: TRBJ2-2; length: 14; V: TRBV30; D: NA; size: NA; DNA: TGTGCCTGGACCGGGGAGGTGAACACCGGGGAGCTGTTTTTT; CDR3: CAWTGEVNTGELFF
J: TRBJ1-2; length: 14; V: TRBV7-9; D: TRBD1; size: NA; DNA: TGTTCCAGCACATTACAGGGGGCGAACTATGGCTACACCTTC; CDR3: CSSTLQGANYGYTF
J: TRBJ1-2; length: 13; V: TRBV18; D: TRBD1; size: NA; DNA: TGTGCCAGCTCGGGACAGGCCGGCTATGGCTACACCTTC; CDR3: CASSGQAGYGYTF
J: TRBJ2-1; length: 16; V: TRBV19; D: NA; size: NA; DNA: TGTGCCAGTAGTAGGGGGGAAGCTAAATTCGGAAATGAGCAGTTCTTC; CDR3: CASSRGEAKFGNEQFF
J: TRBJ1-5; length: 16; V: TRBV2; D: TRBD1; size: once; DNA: TGTGCCAGCAGTGAATCTTGGGACAGGGCCTATCAGCCCCAGCATTTT; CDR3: CASSESWDRAYQPQHF
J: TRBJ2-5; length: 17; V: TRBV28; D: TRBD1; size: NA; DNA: TGTGCCAGCAGTAAAACCACCGGGACAGGGAACCAAGAGACCCAGTACTTC; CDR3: CASSKTTGTGNQETQYF
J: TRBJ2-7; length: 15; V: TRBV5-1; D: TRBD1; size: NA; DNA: TGCGCCAGCAGCTTTACAGGGGGATCCACCTACGAGCAGCACTTC; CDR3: CASSFTGGSTYEQHF
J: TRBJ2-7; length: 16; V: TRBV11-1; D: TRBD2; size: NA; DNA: TGTGCCAGCAGCTCGATCGGACTAGCGGGTTCCTACGAGCAGTACTTC; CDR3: CASSSIGLAGSYEQYF
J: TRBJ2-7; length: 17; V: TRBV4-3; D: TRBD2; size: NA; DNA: TGCGCCAGCAGCCTAGGACTAGCGGGAGTATTGTCCTACGAGCAGTACTTC; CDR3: CASSLGLAGVLSYEQYF
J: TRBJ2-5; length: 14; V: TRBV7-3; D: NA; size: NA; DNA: TGTGCCAGCAGTCCAGGAGGGGGCGCAGAGACCCAGTACTTC; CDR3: CASSPGGGAETQYF
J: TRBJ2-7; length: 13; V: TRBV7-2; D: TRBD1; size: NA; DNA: TGTGCCAGCAGCAGCCTAGGGGGCGGTGGGCAGTACTTC; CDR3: CASSSLGGGGQYF
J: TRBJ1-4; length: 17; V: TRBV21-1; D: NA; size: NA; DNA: TGTGCCAGCAGCAAAGGGGAGACAGGGTGCACTAATGAAAAACTGTTTTTT; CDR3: CASSKGETGCTNEKLFF
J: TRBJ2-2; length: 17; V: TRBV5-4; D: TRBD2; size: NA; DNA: TGTGCCAGCAGCCCCGCGGGGGGGACGGTGGGGCACCGGGAGCTGTTTTTT; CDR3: CASSPAGGTVGHRELFF
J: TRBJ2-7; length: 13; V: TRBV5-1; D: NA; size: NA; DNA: TGCGCCAGCAGCTTAGAACCTTACTACGAGCAGTACTTC; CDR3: CASSLEPYYEQYF
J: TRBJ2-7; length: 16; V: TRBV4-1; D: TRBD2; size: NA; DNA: TGCGCCAGCAGCCAAGAAGGGCTAGCGGGTCGCAAAGAGCAGTACTTC; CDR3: CASSQEGLAGRKEQYF
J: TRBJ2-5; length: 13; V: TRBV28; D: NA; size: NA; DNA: TGTGCCAGCAGCCCCGGGATCCAAGAGACCCAGTACTTC; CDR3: CASSPGIQETQYF
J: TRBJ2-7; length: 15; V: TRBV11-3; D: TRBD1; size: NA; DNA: TGTGCCAGCAGCTTGGGGGACAGGGCGGTTGACGAGCAGTACTTC; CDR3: CASSLGDRAVDEQYF
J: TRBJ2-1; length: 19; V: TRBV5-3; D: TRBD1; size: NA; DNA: TGTGCCAGAAGCTTGGGGGTACAGGGGAAAGAACTCTCCTACAATGAGCAGTTCTTC; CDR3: CARSLGVQGKELSYNEQFF
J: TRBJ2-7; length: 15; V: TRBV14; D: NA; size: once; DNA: TGTGCCAGCAGCCAATCGGCAGGCCGTGGAGGCGAGCAGTACTTC; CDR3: CASSQSAGRGGEQYF
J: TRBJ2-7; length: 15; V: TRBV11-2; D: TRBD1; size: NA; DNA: TGTGCCAGCAGGGCCTGGGACAGGGGGCCTAACGAGCAGTACTTC; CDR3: CASRAWDRGPNEQYF
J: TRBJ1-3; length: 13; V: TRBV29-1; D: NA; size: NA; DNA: TGCAGCGTTGAGCTACAAACAGCCAACACCATATATTTT; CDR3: CSVELQTANTIYF
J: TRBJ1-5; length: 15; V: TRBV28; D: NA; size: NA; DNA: TGTGCCAGCAGTCACAGGGTCGGTGGGGATCAGCCCCAGCATTTT; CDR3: CASSHRVGGDQPQHF
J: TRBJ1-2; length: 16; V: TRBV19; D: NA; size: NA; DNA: TGTGCCAGTAGTATTCTGGTCCAGGGTTTCATCTATGGCTACACCTTC; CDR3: CASSILVQGFIYGYTF
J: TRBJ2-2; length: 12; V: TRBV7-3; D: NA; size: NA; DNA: TGTGCCAGCAGCCAAGGAGCCGGGGAGCTGTTTTTT; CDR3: CASSQGAGELFF
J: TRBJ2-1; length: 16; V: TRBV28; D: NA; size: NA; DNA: TGTGCCAGCAGTTCCTCCCCAAGGGGGGGTTTAATAGGGCAGTTCTTC; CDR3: CASSSSPRGGLIGQFF
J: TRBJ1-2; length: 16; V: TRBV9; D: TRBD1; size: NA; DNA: TGTGCCAGCAGCGTAGAAAGGGACAGGTCTCCCTATGGCTACACCTTC; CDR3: CASSVERDRSPYGYTF
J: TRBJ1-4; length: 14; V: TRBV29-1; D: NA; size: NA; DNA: TGCAGCGTTGAAGTAAAGGGAGGAGGTGAAAAACTGTTTTTT; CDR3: CSVEVKGGGEKLFF